This paragraph covers one T cell receptor beta chain sequence. The antigen is unknown. Sequencing libraries made from TCR beta cDNA carried unique molecular identifiers. Each batch of about 1 to 11 million T cells produced roughly 500,000 cDNA molecules. TCRdb recomputed calls from the PCR reads with MiXCR, one row per CDR3 protein. The sample lists about 770,000 distinct CDR3 sequences, under 60% occurring once. Trimming shortened V by 5 bases and J by 10 bases, and 15 bases separated the two germline ends. Germline V lookup: CDR1 SGHTA, CDR2 FQGNSA. This CDR3 has 13 residues. The data derive from a study of post-analysis software for immune sequencing data. Across the whole study: Relapsing-remitting, secondary progressive and progressive-relapsing forms made up the multiple sclerosis disease courses. Regarding the study as a whole: Controls had lower frequencies than patients of 4 or 5 TRBV segments, which included TRBV5-6, TRBV5-1 and TRBV20-1. Co-batched samples clustered tightly together by F measure. Significantly lower normalized Chao1 diversity was found in patients with multiple sclerosis relative to controls.

The rearrangement links TRBV7-2 to TRBJ2-1, with D possibly being TRBD1 (5 bases). The specimen sequenced was blood. The clonotype was recovered from a girl between 10 and 17 years old with multiple sclerosis. CDR3: CASSPVPGHEQFF. CDR3 bases: TGTGCCAGCAGCCCCGTACCAGGACACGAGCAGTTCTTC.